The sequence of this T cell receptor (beta chain) was determined in a study of blood T cell repertoires in COVID-19. Study-wide context: Collection of acute and convalescent COVID-19 samples took place in the United States, Italy and Spain. T cells, B-cell-depleted T cells, or PBMCs supplied cDNA or gDNA.

J gave up 2 bases and V 3 bases, and 10 bases lay outside the gene matches. CDR3 size: 19 residues. In germline, CDR1 is MDHEN, CDR2 SYDVKM. How the authors handled the data: Reference gene primer amplification gave nucleated cell count estimates. TCRdb's table, derived via immunoSEQ multiplex PCR, lists solely in-frame clones and lacks some. Clonal size and the V and J genes are those of that table, whereas D and trimming came from the DNA. The repertoire holds 11,000 to 15,000 clones, about 87% seen once, with about 30% in the top ten. This receptor was obtained from a human donor in a cohort sampled during active COVID-19. The sample consisted of peripheral blood. The J gene is TRBJ2-6, the V gene TRBV28, with 10 bases aligning to TRBD1. Here the CDR3 reads CASSFPGTGEVTGANVLTF. CDR3 nucleotides: TGTGCCAGCAGTTTTCCCGGGACAGGGGAGGTTACTGGGGCCAACGTCCTGACTTTC.